Reported below is one TCR beta chain. Its antigen is still unknown. Base qualities are not at hand, and no much larger clone is one base apart. The data stem from a study of control samples from healthy donors and cancer patients (dated by TCRdb to 2018 to 2021). The junction carries 12 bases between V and J, which are trimmed by 6 bases and 2 bases respectively. The cysteine opens and the phenylalanine closes a CDR3 of 14 amino acids. The only DNA kept is the CDR3, 42 bases in frame from the first base. As encoded in the germline V gene, CDR1 is SGHTA while CDR2 is FQGNSA. Libraries were prepared through the immunoSEQ multiplex PCR assay. Sourced from immuneACCESS, this table was stored by TCRdb with only in-frame sequences that have V and J called. A share of the clones is absent; for the studies checked, an unresolved V gene accounts for under half, and the remainder has no known explanation. The sample table lists around 80,000 clones, 91% of them with a count of one. The ten largest make up 17% of the sample.

The sequenced sample was blood. The origin of this receptor is a man aged 50 to 60 in good health. The chain is encoded by TRBV7-2 joined to TRBJ2-3; the D gene cannot be named for sure. The nucleotide sequence reads as follows: TGTGCCAGCAGTCGTTTACACCACACAGATACGCAGTATTTT. This codes for CASSRLHHTDTQYF.